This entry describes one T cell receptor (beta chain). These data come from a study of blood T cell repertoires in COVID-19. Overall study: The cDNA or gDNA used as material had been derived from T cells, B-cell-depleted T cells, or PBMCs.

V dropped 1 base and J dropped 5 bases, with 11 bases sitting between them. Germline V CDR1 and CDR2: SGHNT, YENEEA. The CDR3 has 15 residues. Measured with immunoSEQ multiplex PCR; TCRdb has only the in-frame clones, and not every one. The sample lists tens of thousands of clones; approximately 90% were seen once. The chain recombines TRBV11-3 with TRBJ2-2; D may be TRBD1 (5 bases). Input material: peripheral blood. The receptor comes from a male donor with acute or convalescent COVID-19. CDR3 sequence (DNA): TGTGCCAGCAGCTTAGGACAGTCACGAACCGGGGAGCTGTTTTTT. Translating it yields CASSLGQSRTGELFF.